The 14 T cell receptor beta chains below all came from one sample that was sequenced in a study of shared clonotypes between healthy human individuals. Clones were read by immunoSEQ multiplex PCR, and TCRdb kept only the in-frame ones, dropping some. In the table there are about 1.4 million clones, approximately 97% of which are singletons. The source material was naive CD4+ T cells sorted from blood. As for subset: CD45RA+ positively selected. These receptors were obtained from a man in his thirties or forties in good health.

The rearrangement uses TRBV5-4 and TRBJ2-2; tentative D call: TRBD2 (6 bases). The CDR3 has 16 residues. CDR1 and CDR2 from the germline V gene are SGHNT and YYREEE (reference sequence). V lost 4 bases and J lost 1, with 14 bases in between. CDR3 in amino acids: CASSHEASVNTGELFF. CDR3 bases: TGTGCCAGCAGCCATGAGGCTAGCGTGAACACCGGGGAGCTGTTTTTT.

The chain is built from TRBV4-1 and TRBJ2-7; 11 bases are a match to TRBD1. The CDR3 contains 15 residues. Losses at the gene ends were 2 bases for V and 5 bases for J; bases not matched to a gene: 5. Per germline, CDR1 MGHRA and CDR2 YSYEKL. Here the CDR3 DNA reads TGCGCCAGCAGCCAACCGGGACAGGGGGGACACGAGCAGTACTTC. Protein product: CASSQPGQGGHEQYF.

This chain links TRBV7-2 with TRBJ2-3, with D hard to call. CDR3 size: 16 residues. CDR1 and CDR2 from the germline V gene are SGHTA and FQGNSA. V lost 1 base and J 1 base, leaving 12 bases between the germline ends. CDR3: CASSLEGLWGTDTQYF. The CDR3 coding sequence is TGTGCCAGCAGCTTAGAAGGGCTGTGGGGCACAGATACGCAGTATTTT.

The rearrangement links TRBV5-1 to TRBJ2-1; 13 positions match TRBD2. The CDR3 has 16 amino acids. Germline-derived CDR1 and CDR2 are SGHRS and YFSETQ. Germline trimming cut 2 bases from V and 9 bases from J; bases unmatched to any gene: 8. In DNA, the CDR3 is TGCGCCAGCAGCTTAACCGGGACTAGCGGGATTGGTGAGCAGTTCTTC. Protein: CASSLTGTSGIGEQFF.

This chain connects TRBV11-2 to TRBJ2-3, with D possibly being TRBD1 (6 bases). Trimming removed 1 base from V and 5 bases from J, with 10 bases in between. The CDR3 is made up of 14 amino acids. The germline V gene encodes CDR1 SGHAT and CDR2 FQNNGV. The CDR3 DNA reads TGTGCCAGCAGCTTAGGTGGGGGCATAGATACGCAGTATTTT. Its protein is CASSLGGGIDTQYF.

V usage is TRBV18 and J usage is TRBJ1-1; 11 bases are a match to TRBD1. Losses at the gene ends were 4 bases for V and 7 bases for J; bases not matched to a gene: 5. The CDR3 totals 14 residues. Germline lookup yields CDR1 KGHSH and CDR2 LQKENI. CDR3 nucleotides: TGTGCCAGCTCACAAAGGACAGGGGGCAATGAAGCTTTCTTT. Translated: CASSQRTGGNEAFF.

This chain uses TRBV30 with TRBJ1-3, with D possibly TRBD1 on 6 matching bases. Germline lookup yields CDR1 GTSNPN and CDR2 SVGIG (reference sequence). V lost 3 bases, J lost 0 bases, and 15 bases lay in between. This CDR3 has 16 residues. As DNA, the CDR3 is TGTGCCTGGAGCGTGCATGGGGGCTTCTCTGGAAACACCATATATTTT. Its protein product is CAWSVHGGFSGNTIYF. Based on the CDR3 plus reference TRBV30 and TRBJ1-3, the full variable domain is SQTIHQWPATLVQPVGSPLSLECTVEGTSNPNLYWYRQAAGRGLQLLFYSVGIGQISSEVPQNLSASRPQDRQFILSSKKLLLSDSGFYLCAWSVHGGFSGNTIYFGEGSWLTVV.

The CDR3 DNA follows: TGTGCCAGCTCACCCGGGACCGCACCCGGGGAGCTGTTTTTT. As protein: CASSPGTAPGELFF. The V gene is TRBV18, the J gene TRBJ2-2; possibly TRBD1 or TRBD2 for D (5 bases each). V shed 3 bases and J shed 6 bases, with 11 bases lying between them. Per the germline V gene, CDR1 is KGHSH and CDR2 is LQKENI. The CDR3 has 14 residues.

V and J are TRBV19 and TRBJ2-2, with TRBD1 matching over 8 bases. Per germline, CDR1 LNHDA and CDR2 SQIVND (reference sequence). V lost 5 bases and J lost 3; bases outside the gene matches: 5. There are 15 residues in the CDR3. CDR3 in amino acids: CASSRRTGHTGELFF. The CDR3 nucleotides are TGTGCCAGTAGTCGTCGGACAGGGCACACCGGGGAGCTGTTTTTT.

This rearrangement joins TRBV2 to TRBJ1-5; possibly TRBD1 for D (5 bases). V dropped 4 bases and J dropped 1 base, with 14 bases sitting between them. Germline V gene sequence: CDR1 SNHLY, CDR2 FYNNEI. This CDR3 has 16 amino acids. Here the CDR3 reads CASSVSSGLSNQPQHF. The CDR3, as DNA: TGTGCCAGCAGTGTATCCTCGGGGCTCAGCAATCAGCCCCAGCATTTT.

The chain joins TRBV9 to TRBJ1-1; D gene ambiguous. The CDR3 loop spans 14 amino acids. The V end was cut by 0 bases, the J end by 5 bases, with 11 bases between. The germline gives CDR1 SGDLS, CDR2 YYNGEE. CDR3 coding DNA: TGTGCCAGCAGCGTAGTTCAGGTAAAGACTGAAGCTTTCTTT. It encodes CASSVVQVKTEAFF.

The sample holds one count of this clone. This rearrangement joins TRBV2 to TRBJ2-3, with a tentative D call TRBD2 (6 bases). The CDR3 is 16 amino acids. Trimming removed 7 bases from V and 9 bases from J, with 26 bases in between. Germline V lookup: CDR1 SNHLY, CDR2 FYNNEI. This CDR3 reads CASKGAGEALRGTQYF. In DNA, the CDR3 is TGTGCCAGCAAGGGCGCCGGGGAGGCCCTCCGGGGCACGCAGTATTTT.

The chain couples TRBV29-1 to TRBJ1-1; D call uncertain. The CDR3 is 14 amino acids. The V end lost 2 bases, the J end lost 5 bases, and 15 bases lay between the germline ends. Germline CDR1 reads SQVTM; CDR2 reads ANQGSEA. The CDR3 DNA is TGCAGCGTTGAATTCCTCGTGCAAGAGACTGAAGCTTTCTTT. Encoded protein: CSVEFLVQETEAFF.

V is TRBV5-4 and J is TRBJ2-7; no firm D call. The CDR3 totals 15 residues. Looked up from germline, CDR1 is SGHNT and CDR2 is YYREEE (reference sequence). Trimming took off 1 base at V and 2 bases at J, with 13 bases between the two ends. Here the CDR3 DNA reads TGTGCCAGCAGCTTGATTTCCCTCCCGGCCTACGAGCAGTACTTC. It specifies CASSLISLPAYEQYF.